Listed here are 31 T cell receptor beta chains from one sample, sequenced in a study of T-cell reconstitution after alpha-beta-depleted transplantation in children. TCRbeta library preparation incorporated unique molecular identifiers. Via MiXCR, TCRdb re-called the PCR reads, giving one row per CDR3 protein. The profile covers some 600,000 distinct CDR3 sequences, with 10% to 15% appearing a single time and 2.2% taken by the ten largest. This sample comprised PBMCs, mostly from graft donor cells, obtained 360 days after TCRalphabeta/CD19-depleted stem cell transplant. These receptors all stem from a male patient under 18 who had a stem cell transplant for acute myeloid leukemia, so the T cells may come from the graft donor.

The chain carries TRBV5-1 and TRBJ2-3; 11 nucleotides agree with TRBD2. V dropped 4 bases and J dropped 0; count of bases not matched to a gene: 4. This CDR3 is 16 amino acids long. Germline CDR1 is SGHRS and CDR2 is YFSETQ. The CDR3 protein is CASSGSGRESTDTQYF. DNA for the CDR3: TGCGCCAGCAGCGGTAGCGGGAGGGAGAGCACAGATACGCAGTATTTT.

DNA of the CDR3: TGTGCCAGCAGTGCCGCAGCGGGAGCCTACGAGCAGTACTTC. Its translation is CASSAAAGAYEQYF. This chain uses TRBV27 with TRBJ2-7; 8 nucleotides agree with TRBD2. V shed 5 bases and J 2 bases; nucleotides not matched to a gene: 5. CDR3 size: 14 residues. CDR1 is MNHEY and CDR2 is SMNVEV in the germline V gene (reference sequence).

This clonotype occurred a few times. V usage is TRBV6-2 or TRBV6-3 and J usage is TRBJ2-5; D gene unclear. CDR3 length: 16 amino acids. CDR1 is MNHEY, CDR2 SVGEGT, per germline. Trimming pared 0 bases from V and 1 base from J, leaving 12 bases between. In DNA form, the CDR3 reads TGTGCCAGCAGTTACTCGCCTACACCCCTCCAAGAGACCCAGTACTTC. Amino acids: CASSYSPTPLQETQYF.

This clonotype was observed at least ten times. The rearrangement uses TRBV20-1 and TRBJ2-1; D not resolved. Trimming removed 2 bases at V and 3 bases at J, with 11 bases between. Looked up from germline, CDR1 is DFQATT and CDR2 is SNEGSKA (reference sequence). The CDR3 is 14 amino acids. CDR3 sequence reads: CSARLSGLYNEQFF. DNA of the CDR3: TGCAGTGCTAGATTATCCGGGCTCTACAATGAGCAGTTCTTC.

This clonotype was picked up a small number of times. The chain combines TRBV6-1 with TRBJ2-7, with D uncertain. The CDR3 runs to 15 residues. The V end lost 1 base, the J end lost 0 bases, and 10 bases lay between the germline ends. Germline CDR1 reads MNHNS; CDR2 reads SASEGT. The CDR3 loop is CASSEGAPSSYEQYF. The CDR3 DNA follows: TGTGCCAGCAGTGAAGGGGCGCCGAGCTCCTACGAGCAGTACTTC.

The chain carries TRBV3-1 and TRBJ1-2, with D possibly matching TRBD1 (6 bases). V was clipped by 4 bases and J by 5 bases, with 14 bases between them. The CDR3 loop spans 14 amino acids. Per germline, CDR1 LGHDT and CDR2 YNNKEL (reference sequence). The CDR3 nucleotides read TGTGCCAGCAGCCGAGGGGGACTTCTGTATGGCTACACCTTC. This encodes CASSRGGLLYGYTF.

This chain connects TRBV10-3 to TRBJ2-7, with TRBD2 matching 8 bases. The CDR3 length is 15 residues. Germline CDR1 reads ENHRY; CDR2 reads SYGVKD. Unmatched junction bases numbered 5, after V lost 1 base and J lost 3 bases. CDR3 amino acids: CAISEFPGTSYEQYF. The CDR3 DNA reads as TGTGCCATCAGTGAGTTCCCCGGGACTAGCTACGAGCAGTACTTC.

The rearrangement uses TRBV29-1 and TRBJ2-7; TRBD1 is a possible D gene (7 bases). The CDR3 totals 13 residues. Trimming removed 4 bases at V and 2 bases at J, with 12 bases between. Germline loops: CDR1 SQVTM, CDR2 ANQGSEA. CDR3 region: CSVVQGRTYEQYF. The CDR3 DNA reads TGCAGCGTTGTACAGGGGAGGACCTACGAGCAGTACTTC.

This clonotype appeared many times. V gene TRBV2 combines with J gene TRBJ2-7; the match to TRBD1 covers 10 bases. After removal of 2 bases from V and 6 bases from J, the junction contained 7 bases not matched to a gene. The CDR3 has 15 amino acids. The germline V gene has CDR1 SNHLY and CDR2 FYNNEI. DNA of the CDR3: TGTGCCAGCAGTGAAACCGGGACAGGGGCCACCGAGCAGTACTTC. Translated, it gives CASSETGTGATEQYF.

This clonotype was seen a handful of times. The chain carries TRBV2 and TRBJ2-1, with D uncertain. Germline V gene data show CDR1 as SNHLY and CDR2 as FYNNEI. V lost 5 bases and J 8 bases, leaving 19 bases between the germline ends. This CDR3 comprises 15 residues. CDR3 DNA sequence: TGTGCCAGCAGTTCCCCTAGAGTAAAAGGTCATGAGCAGTTCTTC. Its protein is CASSSPRVKGHEQFF.

This chain uses TRBV12-3 or TRBV12-4 with TRBJ1-5; D uncertain. The V gene lost 3 bases and the J gene lost 9 bases, with 12 bases spanning the gap. This CDR3 contains 13 residues. The DNA of the CDR3 is TGTGCCAGCAGTTTTATCAATCAGTGGCCCCAGCATTTT. It yields the protein CASSFINQWPQHF.

This clonotype was recorded many times. This chain connects TRBV21-1 to TRBJ2-7; the table's D call, TRBD1, was not checked against the DNA. TRBV21-1 is termed a pseudogene. CDR3 size: 21 residues. CDR3 nucleotide sequence: TGTGCCAGCAGCAAAAGGCACAGACAGGGGGCCTTAGTCCCCTCCTCCTACGAGCAGTACTTC. It translates to CASSKRHRQGALVPSSYEQYF.

This clonotype was picked up one time. The chain has TRBV20-1 and TRBJ2-1, with TRBD2 matching over 10 bases. V shed 5 bases and J 3 bases; nucleotides not matched to a gene: 16. The germline gives CDR1 DFQATT, CDR2 SNEGSKA (reference sequence). This CDR3 is built from 18 residues. The CDR3 sequence: CSARTTSGPHLVYNEQFF. DNA for the CDR3: TGCAGTGCTCGGACGACTAGCGGGCCTCACCTCGTCTACAATGAGCAGTTCTTC.

This clonotype has a count of ten or more. CDR3 loop: CASRRQGNYGYTF. The CDR3, as DNA: TGTGCCAGCAGGAGACAGGGGAACTATGGCTACACCTTC. The V call is TRBV12-3 or TRBV12-4, the J call TRBJ1-2; 8 nucleotides line up with TRBD1. V shed 6 bases, J shed 2 bases, and the junction held 2 bases outside the gene matches. The CDR3 loop spans 13 amino acids.

This clonotype was picked up a small number of times. V and J are TRBV29-1 and TRBJ2-1; 8 bases fit TRBD1. The germline CDR1 and CDR2 sequences are SQVTM and ANQGSEA. J lost 7 bases, V lost 1 base, and 12 bases had no gene match. This CDR3 is 16 amino acids long. The CDR3: CSVEGGRTGLENEQFF. CDR3 DNA sequence: TGCAGCGTTGAAGGGGGGAGGACAGGGTTGGAAAATGAGCAGTTCTTC.

This clonotype was detected a few times. The chain uses TRBV7-8 and TRBJ1-2, with 7 bases lining up with TRBD1. This CDR3 is built from 18 residues. V dropped 2 bases and J dropped 4; count of bases not matched to a gene: 16. The V gene's germline CDR1 is SGHVS and CDR2 FQNEAQ. This CDR3 is CASSLIAGTAIPSYGYTF. The CDR3 nucleotides are TGTGCCAGCAGCTTAATCGCCGGGACAGCCATCCCTAGCTATGGCTACACCTTC. Looking up the rest from reference TRBV7-8 and TRBJ1-2 gives the full variable domain: GAGVSQSPRYKVAKRGQDVALRCDPISGHVSLFWYQQALGQGPEFLTYFQNEAQLDKSGLPSDRFFAERPEGSVSTLKIQRTQQEDSAVYLCASSLIAGTAIPSYGYTFGSGTRLTVV.

This clonotype was observed a few times. The J gene is TRBJ2-7, the V gene TRBV5-1, with 9 positions matching TRBD1. The CDR3 loop spans 16 amino acids. CDR1 SGHRS and CDR2 YFSETQ come from the germline V gene. Trimming removed 6 bases from V and 3 bases from J; junction bases left unmatched: 13. The CDR3 DNA is TGCGCCAGCACAGGGACAGGGCCCCACTCTTACTACGAGCAGTACTTC. This codes for CASTGTGPHSYYEQYF.

The chain is built from TRBV14 and TRBJ1-4; D might be TRBD1 (5 bases). From germline, CDR1 is SGHDN and CDR2 FVKESK. This CDR3 region has 16 residues. Trimming removed 2 bases from V and 8 bases from J, with 18 bases in between. As DNA, the CDR3 is TGTGCCAGCAGCCAACTACATACTCCTTCAGGGGAAAAACTGTTTTTT. This codes for CASSQLHTPSGEKLFF.

In this sample, this clonotype turned up a few times. The CDR3 loop reads CASTREGPSPNQPQHF. The CDR3, as DNA: TGTGCCAGCACCCGCGAGGGACCCTCTCCCAATCAGCCCCAGCATTTT. The chain links TRBV28 to TRBJ1-5, with D perhaps TRBD1 (5 bases). This CDR3 spans 16 amino acids. CDR1 is MDHEN, CDR2 SYDVKM, per germline. The V end was cut by 7 bases, the J end by 3 bases, with 19 bases between.

In this sample, this clonotype turned up many times. The genes are TRBV4-3 and TRBJ2-3; D remains unclear. CDR3 length: 16 residues. The V and J ends lost 4 bases and 1 base respectively, with 15 bases between them. The germline gives CDR1 LGHNA, CDR2 YSLEER. Written as DNA, the CDR3 is TGCGCCAGCAGCCCCCGAGCAGTTTTCCGCACAGATACGCAGTATTTT. Translated: CASSPRAVFRTDTQYF.

J is TRBJ2-3 and V is TRBV28, with TRBD1 identical over 7 bases. Germline CDR1 reads MDHEN; CDR2 reads SYDVKM. The J segment lost 0 bases and the V segment lost 3 bases, leaving 6 bases of the junction unmatched. The CDR3 consists of 16 residues. The CDR3 loop reads CASSLLQGSSTDTQYF. The CDR3 DNA follows: TGTGCCAGCAGTTTGTTACAGGGGTCAAGCACAGATACGCAGTATTTT.

This clonotype was picked up many times. The chain recombines TRBV4-3 with TRBJ2-7; 7 bases are a match to TRBD1. V lost 2 bases, J lost 0 bases, and 7 bases stayed unmatched. The germline V gene has CDR1 LGHNA and CDR2 YSLEER. The CDR3 totals 16 residues. The CDR3 loop reads CASSQIRGTYSYEQYF. For the CDR3, the DNA is TGCGCCAGCAGCCAAATCAGGGGGACCTACTCCTACGAGCAGTACTTC.

This clonotype was counted between two and nine times. J is TRBJ2-7 and V is TRBV5-1; TRBD1 matches at 7 bases. The CDR3 length is 16 residues. Germline V gene sequence: CDR1 SGHRS, CDR2 YFSETQ. V shed 2 bases, J shed 0 bases, and the junction held 8 bases outside the gene matches. The CDR3 nucleotides read TGCGCCAGCAGCTTAGACGGACAGGAGCCCTCCTACGAGCAGTACTTC. This encodes CASSLDGQEPSYEQYF.

As concerns this clonotype: A much larger clone lies one base from this, so it may be a read error. V and J are TRBV7-2 and TRBJ2-3; D is unclear. Per the germline V gene, CDR1 is SGHTA and CDR2 is FQGNSA. The CDR3 contains 12 residues. Trimming removed 5 bases at V and 2 bases at J, with 5 bases between. The CDR3 sequence is CASSAITDTQYF. The CDR3 DNA reads TGTGCCAGCAGCGCTATCACAGATACGCAGTATTTT.

The V call is TRBV25-1, the J call TRBJ2-7; D is undetermined. CDR3 length: 12 residues. Germline loops: CDR1 MGHDK, CDR2 SYGVNS. Trimming shortened V by 3 bases and J by 4 bases, and 7 bases separated the two germline ends. The CDR3 region has the DNA TGTGCCAGCAGTGACGCTCCTTACGAGCAGTACTTC. This encodes CASSDAPYEQYF.

This CDR3 reads CASSLALAGFGTDTQYF. DNA of the CDR3: TGTGCCAGCAGCTTGGCTCTAGCGGGATTCGGCACAGATACGCAGTATTTT. This sequence joins TRBV5-6 and TRBJ2-3, with 9 bases that match TRBD2. The V gene end was trimmed by 0 bases and the J gene end by 1 base; junction bases not matched to a gene: 6. The CDR3 is made up of 17 amino acids. The germline V gene encodes CDR1 SGHDT and CDR2 YYEEEE.

This clonotype was picked up many times. V gene TRBV6-2 or TRBV6-3 combines with J gene TRBJ2-5, with D possibly TRBD2 on 5 matching bases. CDR1 and CDR2 (germline): MNHEY, SVGEGT. V shed 5 bases and J shed 6 bases, with 16 bases lying between them. The CDR3 runs 14 residues. The CDR3 DNA reads as TGTGCCAGCAGTCCCGTGGTAGCGAGGAAGACCCAGTACTTC. Protein product: CASSPVVARKTQYF.

This clonotype came up many times. The chain joins TRBV12-3 or TRBV12-4 to TRBJ2-7, with TRBD2 identical over 12 bases. The CDR3 is made up of 14 amino acids. With 8 bases clipped from V and 3 bases from J, the junction kept 5 bases outside the gene matches. The CDR3 loop reads CASGETSGSYEQYF. CDR3 nucleotide sequence: TGTGCCAGCGGGGAGACTAGCGGGAGCTACGAGCAGTACTTC.

In its sample, this clonotype was seen many times. This chain links TRBV25-1 with TRBJ2-4, with unresolved D. This CDR3 region has 14 residues. Germline CDR1 reads MGHDK; CDR2 reads SYGVNS. The germline V and J ends were trimmed by 3 bases and 6 bases, with 12 bases remaining between them. CDR3 loop: CASSDPSWTNIQYF. The CDR3 nucleotides are TGTGCCAGCAGTGACCCCTCCTGGACAAACATTCAGTACTTC.

The chain recombines TRBV27 with TRBJ1-1, with D uncertain. CDR1 MNHEY and CDR2 SMNVEV come from the germline V gene (reference sequence). The V end lost 6 bases, the J end lost 1 base, and 9 bases lay between the germline ends. There are 13 residues in the CDR3. CDR3 sequence: CASRSVGNTEAFF. The CDR3 DNA reads TGTGCCAGCAGGAGTGTCGGGAACACTGAAGCTTTCTTT.

The chain couples TRBV20-1 to TRBJ1-5; D is unresolved. Trimming stripped 2 bases from V and 5 bases from J, with 16 bases between. Looked up from germline, CDR1 is DFQATT and CDR2 is SNEGSKA (reference sequence). This CDR3 has 15 amino acids. CDR3 bases: TGCAGTGCTAGAAAGGAGACCCTGCAGTATCAGCCCCAGCATTTT. Translated: CSARKETLQYQPQHF.